The 20 T cell receptor beta chains below were found in one sample sequenced in a study of T cell repertoires in aging, cancer and after chemotherapy. Multiplex touch-down PCR with TRB-A/B primers amplified rearranged V-D-J TRB sequences. Each CDR3 protein gets one entry after TCRdb re-called the multiplex PCR reads with MiXCR. The sample carries about 6,200 distinct CDR3 sequences, roughly 30% recorded once. Amplification of TCR beta used genomic DNA extracted from peripheral blood. The sample taken for sequencing was blood. All receptors derive from a human donor with a blood cancer.

The chain employs TRBV11-2 and TRBJ1-1; D is unclear. The germline CDR1 and CDR2 sequences are SGHAT and FQNNGV. V lost 7 bases and J lost 4, with 19 bases in between. CDR3 length: 15 amino acids. CDR3 residues: CASNPRLIAGTEAFF. CDR3 bases: TGTGCCAGCAACCCAAGACTGATTGCTGGCACTGAAGCTTTCTTT.

The V call is TRBV29-1, the J call TRBJ1-2, with D possibly matching TRBD1 (5 bases). V was trimmed by 5 bases and J by 0 bases, leaving 22 bases between them. This CDR3 spans 17 amino acids. The germline V gene encodes CDR1 SQVTM and CDR2 ANQGSEA. The CDR3 is CSVSFGRGRTPNYGYTF. The CDR3 DNA is TGCAGCGTTAGTTTCGGGAGGGGTCGAACCCCTAACTATGGCTACACCTTC.

This clonotype was found a few times. The rearrangement uses TRBV10-3 and TRBJ1-4, with D possibly matching TRBD1 (6 bases). The germline V and J ends were trimmed by 11 bases and 8 bases, with 21 bases remaining between them. Per the germline V gene, CDR1 is ENHRY and CDR2 is SYGVKD. The CDR3 sequence is 14 residues long. The CDR3 loop is CAASAGQRGEKLFF. The CDR3 bases are TGTGCCGCCTCGGCGGGACAACGGGGGGAAAAACTGTTTTTT.

V is TRBV20-1 and J is TRBJ2-3, with D possibly being TRBD1 (6 bases). This CDR3 is 14 amino acids long. Germline lookup yields CDR1 DFQATT and CDR2 SNEGSKA (reference sequence). The V end was cut by 6 bases, the J end by 4 bases, with 17 bases between. The CDR3 coding sequence is TGCAGTGCCCTAGGGGGAGCCATTTCAGATACGCAGTATTTT. It is translated as CSALGGAISDTQYF.

This chain joins TRBV4-2 and TRBJ2-6; perhaps TRBD2 as D (6 bases). CDR3 length: 16 amino acids. V was pared by 4 bases and J by 4 bases, with 14 bases between. Germline CDR1 reads LGHNA; CDR2 reads YNFKEQ. The CDR3 bases are TGTGCCAGCAGCCCATCCCGGGGGACCGGGGCCAACGTCCTGACTTTC. Its protein product is CASSPSRGTGANVLTF.

This clonotype ranks as medium-sized. This chain connects TRBV27 to TRBJ2-3; no firm D call. The CDR3 consists of 13 residues. V was trimmed by 4 bases and J by 5 bases, leaving 10 bases between them. Germline-derived CDR1 and CDR2 are MNHEY and SMNVEV (reference sequence). The CDR3 DNA is TGTGCCAGCAGTTCCTCAATCCAAGATACGCAGTATTTT. As protein: CASSSSIQDTQYF.

This clonotype was detected a few times. The chain uses TRBV21-1 and TRBJ2-2; the table's TRBD2 call for D was not verified on the DNA. TRBV21-1 is a pseudogene. The CDR3 has 19 residues. In nucleotides, the CDR3 is TGTGCCAGCAGCAAAGGACGCCGAGGGGCGGGAGATTCAACCGGGGAGCTGTTTTTT. Translated: CASSKGRRGAGDSTGELFF.

This clonotype is large in the sample. The chain combines TRBV29-1 with TRBJ2-5; no reliable D call. Trimming took 6 bases from V and 1 from J, leaving 9 bases between them. The CDR3 totals 12 residues. Germline V gene lookup returns CDR1 SQVTM and CDR2 ANQGSEA. Here the CDR3 reads CSVNGPQETQYF. The CDR3 DNA reads as TGCAGCGTGAACGGGCCCCAAGAGACCCAGTACTTC.

This clonotype counts as medium-sized. V is TRBV27 and J is TRBJ2-5; the match to TRBD1 covers 7 bases. The CDR3 loop spans 13 amino acids. Germline V gene data show CDR1 as MNHEY and CDR2 as SMNVEV (reference sequence). The trim removed 5 bases at V and 5 bases at J, leaving 5 bases unmatched. The CDR3, as DNA: TGTGCCAGCAGTAACCAACAGGGGGAGACCCAGTACTTC. Translated, it gives CASSNQQGETQYF.

This clonotype is deemed medium-sized (0.01 to 0.1%). The rearrangement links TRBV6-6 to TRBJ2-5; no reliable D call. V gave up 2 bases and J gave up 5 bases, with 6 bases separating them. Per germline, CDR1 MNHNY and CDR2 SVGAGI (reference sequence). CDR3 length: 12 residues. CDR3: CASSYRAETQYF. The CDR3 coding sequence is TGTGCCAGCAGTTACCGGGCGGAGACCCAGTACTTC.

As concerns this clonotype: Being one base from a much bigger clone, this may be a read error. CDR3 sequence: CAISESFSGRSYNEQFF. As DNA, the CDR3 is TGTGCCATCAGTGAGTCGTTTAGCGGGAGGTCCTACAATGAGCAGTTCTTC. The V call is TRBV10-3, the J call TRBJ2-1; 10 bases agree with TRBD2. CDR3 length: 17 residues. With V trimmed by 0 bases and J by 1 base, 3 bases remained unmatched. The germline V gene encodes CDR1 ENHRY and CDR2 SYGVKD.

The chain combines TRBV28 with TRBJ1-6; D remains ambiguous. Trimming pared 6 bases from V and 7 bases from J, leaving 10 bases between. This CDR3 has 13 residues. CDR1 and CDR2 from the germline V gene are MDHEN and SYDVKM. Here the CDR3 reads CASRIGRNSPLHF. DNA for the CDR3: TGTGCCAGCAGAATAGGGCGAAATTCACCCCTCCACTTT.

In its sample, this clonotype was seen a few times. The V call is TRBV7-9, the J call TRBJ2-7, with a tentative D call TRBD2 (6 bases). Trimming stripped 5 bases from V and 5 bases from J, with 10 bases between. The germline V gene encodes CDR1 SEHNR and CDR2 FQNEAQ (reference sequence). The CDR3 covers 12 residues. CDR3 nucleotide sequence: TGTGCCAGCAGCCGACTAGAGCACGAGCAGTACTTC. The encoded protein is CASSRLEHEQYF.

J is TRBJ2-7 and V is TRBV14; weak D call: TRBD2 (6 bases). CDR1 SGHDN and CDR2 FVKESK come from the germline V gene. With 4 bases removed from V and 7 bases from J, the gap between germline ends came to 14 bases. This CDR3 region has 13 residues. The CDR3 DNA follows: TGTGCCAGCAGCCTGGCCGGGACTGAAGAGCAGTACTTC. It codes for CASSLAGTEEQYF.

Concerning this clonotype: Possible read error: a much larger clone is one base away. The chain recombines TRBV27 with TRBJ2-2, with D possibly being TRBD1 or TRBD2 (5 bases each). Germline lookup yields CDR1 MNHEY and CDR2 SMNVEV (reference sequence). This CDR3 is built from 14 residues. The CDR3: CASTFGTGTGKLFF. The CDR3 DNA sequence: TGTGCCAGCACTTTCGGGACCGGGACCGGGAAGCTGTTTTTT.

A few counts support this clonotype. The chain joins TRBV13 to TRBJ1-2; D unclear. CDR3 length: 15 amino acids. Germline-derived CDR1 and CDR2 are PRHDT and FYEKMQ (reference sequence). V was trimmed by 0 bases and J by 3 bases, leaving 11 bases between them. In DNA form, the CDR3 reads TGTGCCAGCAGCTTAGGTGGCAGCCTTTACTATGGCTACACCTTC. Translated: CASSLGGSLYYGYTF.

As for this clonotype: Germline and junction disagree at one end, which may indicate a read error. The rearrangement links TRBV19 to TRBJ1-5; 7 bases align to TRBD1. The CDR3 length is 15 residues. CDR1 is LNHDA and CDR2 is SQIVND in the germline V gene (reference sequence). CDR3 protein: CASSIQGGSNQSQHF. The CDR3 region has the DNA TGTGCCAGTAGTATTCAGGGGGGAAGCAATCAGTCCCAGCATTTT.

In this sample, this clonotype turned up a few times. The chain combines TRBV30 with TRBJ1-4, with D hard to call. The V gene's germline CDR1 is GTSNPN and CDR2 SVGIG (reference sequence). V lost 3 bases to trimming and J lost 4 bases, with 3 bases between them. The CDR3 runs to 11 residues. The DNA of the CDR3 is TGTGCCTGGAGCGGTAATGAAAAACTGTTTTTT. Protein product: CAWSGNEKLFF.

As for this clonotype: A much larger clone lies a single base off, so this may be a read error. The J gene is TRBJ2-1, the V gene TRBV6-6; weak D call: TRBD1 (5 bases). This CDR3 is built from 18 residues. Germline lookup yields CDR1 MNHNY and CDR2 SVGAGI (reference sequence). The CDR3 nucleotides read TGTGCCAGCAATTACTCGCCGACAACAAACCCTAGGGGCAATGAGCAGTTCTTC. This gives the protein CASNYSPTTNPRGNEQFF.

This clonotype has only a few counts. This chain links TRBV14 with TRBJ1-1; 11 bases match TRBD1. Germline CDR1 reads SGHDN; CDR2 reads FVKESK. The CDR3 runs 16 residues. Unmatched junction bases numbered 3, after V lost 3 bases and J lost 0 bases. CDR3 protein: CASSQWTGGLNTEAFF. In DNA, the CDR3 is TGTGCCAGCAGCCAGTGGACAGGGGGCTTGAACACTGAAGCTTTCTTT.